What follows are 17 T cell receptor beta chains derived from one specimen sequenced in a study of cytomegalovirus exposure and HLA in healthy donors. Amplification used 60 Vbeta primers and 13 Jbeta primers. The assay was immunoSEQ multiplex PCR, and TCRdb's table has in-frame clones only and misses some. The sample comprises approximately 300,000 clones, 75% to 85% of which are singletons, and approximately 0.3% rests with the top ten. The sequencing input was PBMCs. These receptors came from a girl aged 2 to 10 in good health and CMV-seronegative.

The V call is TRBV5-1, the J call TRBJ2-3, with 7 positions matching TRBD2. CDR1 and CDR2 from the germline V gene are SGHRS and YFSETQ. The CDR3 is made up of 17 amino acids. Trimming took 0 bases from V and 2 from J; bases not matched to a gene: 9. The CDR3 nucleotides read TGCGCCAGCAGCTTGGCCTTGCGCGGGGGAATCACAGATACGCAGTATTTT. Its protein product is CASSLALRGGITDTQYF.

A note on this clone: The junction does not match germline at one end; this may be a read error. Other DNA sequences in this specimen translate into the identical CDR3. The gene calls are TRBV10-1 and TRBJ2-3, with 8 bases fitting TRBD1. CDR3 length: 13 amino acids. Germline assignment: CDR1 WNHNN and CDR2 SYGVQD (reference sequence). This chain's CDR3 is CASGQGGTDTQYF. The DNA for the CDR3 is TGTGCCAGCGGACAGGGAGGCACAGATACGCAGTATTTT.

The V gene is TRBV13, the J gene TRBJ2-7; 8 bases are shared with TRBD1. V lost 5 bases and J lost 2; bases outside the gene matches: 11. Germline assignment: CDR1 PRHDT and CDR2 FYEKMQ (reference sequence). The CDR3 spans 16 residues. The CDR3 DNA follows: TGTGCCAGCAGCCCTCCACAGGGGGAAAAACCCTACGAGCAGTACTTC. It codes for CASSPPQGEKPYEQYF.

The table lists this clone with a few counts. The J gene is TRBJ2-1, the V gene TRBV11-2; TRBD2 is a possible D gene (6 bases). The germline gives CDR1 SGHAT, CDR2 FQNNGV. Trimming removed 4 bases from V and 10 bases from J, with 17 bases in between. This CDR3 is 14 amino acids long. CDR3: CASSSLGGRFEQFF. The DNA for the CDR3 is TGTGCCAGCAGCTCACTTGGAGGGCGTTTCGAGCAGTTCTTC.

V is TRBV7-9 and J is TRBJ2-7, with 8 bases lining up with TRBD2. J gave up 6 bases and V 2 bases, and 6 bases lay outside the gene matches. The CDR3 length is 14 residues. The germline gives CDR1 SEHNR, CDR2 FQNEAQ (reference sequence). The CDR3 is CASSLTYGRGEQYF. The CDR3 DNA sequence: TGTGCCAGCAGCTTAACGTACGGGAGGGGCGAGCAGTACTTC. Based on the CDR3 plus reference TRBV7-9 and TRBJ2-7, the full variable domain is DTGVSQNPRHKITKRGQNVTFRCDPISEHNRLYWYRQTLGQGPEFLTYFQNEAQLEKSRLLSDRFSAERPKGSFSTLEIQRTEQGDSAMYLCASSLTYGRGEQYFGPGTRLTVT.

In its sample, this clone was seen once. The chain has TRBV11-2 and TRBJ1-1; D gene ambiguous. CDR3 length equals 16 residues. CDR1 is SGHAT and CDR2 is FQNNGV in the germline V gene. The ends were cut back, 8 bases at V and 3 bases at J, with 22 bases in the middle. CDR3 amino acids: CASLNKVGRLYTEAFF. The CDR3 DNA is TGTGCCAGCCTAAACAAGGTAGGGAGATTGTACACTGAAGCTTTCTTT.

This clone was seen a few times. The chain carries TRBV9 and TRBJ1-3, with TRBD1 as a possible D gene (5 bases). Germline CDR1 is SGDLS and CDR2 is YYNGEE. There are 16 residues in the CDR3. The V gene lost 6 bases and the J gene lost 3 bases, with 19 bases spanning the gap. The CDR3 DNA sequence: TGTGCCAGCAATCCGGGGGGATCTGTCTTTGGAAACACCATATATTTT. Its protein is CASNPGGSVFGNTIYF.

The chain has TRBV5-4 and TRBJ2-3; the match to TRBD2 covers 8 bases. CDR1 and CDR2 from the germline V gene are SGHNT and YYREEE (reference sequence). The CDR3 runs 16 residues. Unmatched junction bases numbered 6, after V lost 1 base and J lost 2 bases. The CDR3 sequence: CASSLRTGLDTDTQYF. The CDR3 DNA sequence: TGTGCCAGCAGCTTGCGTACGGGACTAGACACAGATACGCAGTATTTT.

This clone has more than one count but fewer than ten. This chain links TRBV7-2 with TRBJ1-6; 7 bases agree with TRBD1. The CDR3 is made up of 12 amino acids. Germline V gives CDR1 SGHTA, CDR2 FQGNSA. Trimming at V came to 5 bases and at J to 13 bases, leaving 5 bases not matched to a gene. This CDR3 is CASSPDRPPLHF. In nucleotides, the CDR3 is TGTGCCAGCAGCCCGGACAGGCCTCCCCTCCACTTT.

V usage is TRBV7-9 and J usage is TRBJ1-6; 9 nucleotides match TRBD1. V lost 5 bases, J lost 8 bases, and 13 bases stayed unmatched. In germline, CDR1 is SEHNR, CDR2 FQNEAQ (reference sequence). The CDR3 contains 17 residues. The CDR3 DNA follows: TGTGCCAGCAGCCCAAATACAGGGGGCCCTTTATATTCACCCCTCCACTTT. It encodes CASSPNTGGPLYSPLHF.

The sample holds a few counts of this clone. The V and J genes are TRBV7-7 and TRBJ2-2, with D possibly matching TRBD2 (5 bases). In germline, CDR1 is SSHAT, CDR2 FNYEAQ (reference sequence). This CDR3 spans 16 amino acids. V shed 1 base and J shed 2 bases, with 11 bases lying between them. CDR3 in amino acids: CASSLVGGPNTGELFF. The CDR3 DNA reads as TGTGCCAGCAGCTTAGTCGGAGGACCTAACACCGGGGAGCTGTTTTTT.

The rearrangement joins TRBV28 to TRBJ1-1, with 10 bases identical to TRBD1. Germline CDR1 MDHEN, CDR2 SYDVKM. J was trimmed by 5 bases and V by 3 bases; bases with no gene match: 12. The CDR3 is 17 amino acids. The CDR3 sequence is CASSFWTGGHPVTEAFF. The CDR3 DNA is TGTGCCAGCAGTTTTTGGACAGGGGGACACCCGGTGACTGAAGCTTTCTTT.

The chain couples TRBV19 to TRBJ2-2; tentative D call: TRBD2 (6 bases). The CDR3 spans 15 residues. V dropped 5 bases and J dropped 6 bases, with 16 bases sitting between them. Per germline, CDR1 LNHDA and CDR2 SQIVND (reference sequence). The CDR3 is CASSGLASRSGELFF. The CDR3 nucleotides read TGTGCCAGTAGTGGGCTAGCGAGCCGTTCCGGGGAGCTGTTTTTT.

The chain carries TRBV30 and TRBJ2-1; 9 nucleotides match TRBD1. The CDR3 is made up of 15 amino acids. V lost 0 bases and J lost 6; bases outside the gene matches: 6. Per the germline V gene, CDR1 is GTSNPN and CDR2 is SVGIG (reference sequence). CDR3 sequence (DNA): TGTGCCTGGAGTGTACTTTGGGACAGGGCCAATGAGCAGTTCTTC. Translation gives CAWSVLWDRANEQFF.

J is TRBJ2-7 and V is TRBV28; 10 nucleotides agree with TRBD2. V lost 4 bases to trimming and J lost 5 bases; unmatched junction nucleotides: 8. The CDR3 spans 15 residues. Germline V gives CDR1 MDHEN, CDR2 SYDVKM. The CDR3 DNA reads TGTGCCAGCAGTTCCCCTAGCGGGAGACCCCACGAGCAGTACTTC. Translation gives CASSSPSGRPHEQYF.

Here the CDR3 reads CASSLTGGGREKLFF. The CDR3 bases are TGTGCCAGCAGTTTAACAGGGGGAGGAAGGGAAAAACTGTTTTTT. The chain employs TRBV6-1 and TRBJ1-4; 8 bases are shared with TRBD1. From germline, CDR1 is MNHNS and CDR2 SASEGT. The CDR3 sequence is 15 residues long. Trimming at V came to 5 bases and at J to 8 bases, leaving 10 bases not matched to a gene.

The V gene is TRBV4-2, the J gene TRBJ2-5; 12 bases line up with TRBD2. Germline V gives CDR1 LGHNA, CDR2 YNFKEQ. Trimming cost V 0 bases and J 5 bases; bases outside gene matches: 7. The CDR3 contains 17 residues. This CDR3 is CASSQEGLAGGSETQYF. The CDR3 coding sequence is TGTGCCAGCAGCCAAGAAGGGCTAGCGGGGGGGTCGGAGACCCAGTACTTC.